The 27 T cell receptor beta chains below come from one sample, sequenced in a study of a mutant IDH1 vaccine in newly diagnosed glioma. Method: immunoSEQ multiplex PCR; TCRdb's copy keeps in-frame clones and lacks some. Altogether 30,000 to 40,000 clones are present, roughly four fifths being singletons, with the ten largest covering about 7%. The antigens of these receptors remain unknown. Time point in this sample: week 35, safety follow-up. One vaccine dose held 300 ug of mutant IDH1 20-mer peptide and came with topical imiquimod. The material was PBMCs, obtained from a glioma patient whose treatment included an IDH1 peptide vaccine. These receptors originate from a woman under 30 with glioma.

The chain combines TRBV7-2 with TRBJ2-6; D is possibly TRBD1 (5 bases). The CDR3 consists of 16 residues. V was clipped by 1 base and J by 0 bases, with 7 bases between them. Germline V CDR1 and CDR2: SGHTA, FQGNSA. The CDR3 spells CASSLDRNSGANVLTF. The CDR3 region has the DNA TGTGCCAGCAGCTTAGACAGGAACTCTGGGGCCAACGTCCTGACTTTC.

This chain connects TRBV19 to TRBJ2-3; TRBD2 aligns across 11 bases. The V gene end was trimmed by 5 bases and the J gene end by 3 bases; junction bases not matched to a gene: 19. Germline CDR1 reads LNHDA; CDR2 reads SQIVND (reference sequence). The CDR3 totals 20 residues. DNA of the CDR3: TGTGCCAGTAGTCCCCGTGGGCTAGCGGGAGGCCTCGGACTAACAGATACGCAGTATTTT. Protein: CASSPRGLAGGLGLTDTQYF.

The chain couples TRBV5-4 to TRBJ2-7; possible D gene TRBD2, 6 bases. The germline V and J ends were trimmed by 3 bases and 5 bases, with 12 bases remaining between them. The CDR3 extends over 13 amino acids. From germline, CDR1 is SGHNT and CDR2 YYREEE (reference sequence). DNA for the CDR3: TGTGCCAGCAGCTGGGGACTCCTTAACGAGCAGTACTTC. Protein product: CASSWGLLNEQYF.

The gene calls are TRBV7-2 and TRBJ1-3; 10 positions match TRBD1. The ends lost 1 base at V and 0 bases at J; junction bases unmatched: 9. The germline V gene encodes CDR1 SGHTA and CDR2 FQGNSA. The CDR3 is 19 residues long. The CDR3 loop reads CASSLVGTGVLSSGNTIYF. DNA of the CDR3: TGTGCCAGCAGCTTAGTAGGGACAGGGGTCCTAAGCTCTGGAAACACCATATATTTT.

This sequence joins TRBV25-1 and TRBJ2-2, with D unclear. Trimming shortened V by 1 base and J by 1 base, and 10 bases separated the two germline ends. Germline values: CDR1 MGHDK, CDR2 SYGVNS. The CDR3 has 16 residues. CDR3 region: CASSESKIWNTGELFF. In nucleotides, the CDR3 is TGTGCCAGCAGTGAATCAAAGATCTGGAACACCGGGGAGCTGTTTTTT.

The rearrangement joins TRBV2 to TRBJ2-3; perhaps D is TRBD1 or TRBD2 (6 bases each). CDR3 length equals 14 residues. CDR1 is SNHLY and CDR2 is FYNNEI in the germline V gene. The germline V and J ends were trimmed by 7 bases and 3 bases, with 14 bases remaining between them. CDR3 DNA: TGTGCCAGCAAGGGGGGAGTCGTGACAGATACGCAGTATTTT. Translating gives CASKGGVVTDTQYF.

The chain employs TRBV6-5 and TRBJ2-7, with 7 positions matching TRBD2. The CDR3 contains 13 residues. With 2 bases clipped from V and 3 bases from J, the junction kept 1 base outside the gene matches. Germline V gives CDR1 MNHEY, CDR2 SVGAGI. DNA for the CDR3: TGTGCCAGCAGTTACCGGGGGGACTACGAGCAGTACTTC. Its translation is CASSYRGDYEQYF.

The chain carries TRBV30 and TRBJ1-4; perhaps TRBD1 as D (5 bases). Germline V lookup: CDR1 GTSNPN, CDR2 SVGIG (reference sequence). V was shortened by 4 bases and J by 8 bases, with 17 bases between the two germline ends. CDR3 length: 14 amino acids. The DNA of the CDR3 is TGTGCCTGGAAGCCGAATACAGGATTGGAAAAACTGTTTTTT. Amino acid sequence: CAWKPNTGLEKLFF.

Of note for this clone: The sample has other DNA sequences that encode this CDR3 too. V and J are TRBV6-5 and TRBJ1-1, with D perhaps matching TRBD1 (6 bases). The V end was cut by 4 bases, the J end by 2 bases, with 11 bases between. The CDR3 covers 14 residues. Germline V CDR1 and CDR2: MNHEY, SVGAGI. The CDR3 region is CASSWTGTNTEAFF. CDR3 coding DNA: TGTGCCAGCAGTTGGACGGGGACAAACACTGAAGCTTTCTTT.

The chain couples TRBV4-2 to TRBJ2-7, with TRBD2 as a possible D gene (5 bases). The V gene's germline CDR1 is LGHNA and CDR2 YNFKEQ. The length of the CDR3 is 15 residues. V lost 6 bases and J 12 bases, leaving 27 bases between the germline ends. The CDR3 DNA follows: TGTGCCAGCAGTCCCCTATCGGGGAAGGATAGGGATCTGTACTTC. Protein product: CASSPLSGKDRDLYF.

This rearrangement joins TRBV19 to TRBJ2-7; D unresolved. The CDR3 is 11 residues long. CDR1 is LNHDA, CDR2 SQIVND, per germline (reference sequence). V was clipped by 5 bases and J by 3 bases, with 5 bases between them. This chain's CDR3 is CASSDFYEQYF. The DNA of the CDR3 is TGTGCCAGTAGTGACTTCTACGAGCAGTACTTC.

V gene TRBV5-1 combines with J gene TRBJ2-1, with D uncertain. V lost 1 base to trimming and J lost 0 bases, with 14 bases between them. Germline V gives CDR1 SGHRS, CDR2 YFSETQ. This CDR3 is 17 amino acids long. The CDR3 nucleotides read TGCGCCAGCAGCTTGAGGTCTGTGGGCCCCTCCTACAATGAGCAGTTCTTC. It specifies CASSLRSVGPSYNEQFF.

The table lists this clone with a count of one. DNA of the CDR3: TGTGCCAGTAGTATTAATAAGGGCAGGAGTATCGGTGTTATGAGCAATCAGCCCCAGCATTTT. Its protein product is CASSINKGRSIGVMSNQPQHF. The chain combines TRBV19 with TRBJ1-5; D call uncertain. V lost 3 bases to trimming and J lost 1 base, with 28 bases between them. The CDR3 is made up of 21 amino acids. Germline V CDR1 and CDR2: LNHDA, SQIVND (reference sequence).

The V call is TRBV5-1, the J call TRBJ1-2; 12 bases align to TRBD1. CDR3 size: 15 residues. J lost 8 bases, V lost 3 bases, and 8 bases had no gene match. Germline V gene data show CDR1 as SGHRS and CDR2 as YFSETQ. This chain's CDR3 is CASSSGTGGTGGYTF. The CDR3 DNA reads as TGCGCCAGCAGCTCGGGGACAGGGGGCACAGGAGGCTACACCTTC.

This clone appeared once. The rearrangement links TRBV18 to TRBJ2-7, with D maybe TRBD2 (6 bases). V lost 3 bases, J lost 0 bases, and 12 bases lay in between. Germline lookup yields CDR1 KGHSH and CDR2 LQKENI. The CDR3 length is 15 residues. The CDR3 is CASSPPAGTSYEQYF. In nucleotides, the CDR3 is TGTGCCAGCTCACCGCCCGCGGGGACCTCCTACGAGCAGTACTTC.

The chain uses TRBV5-4 and TRBJ2-2; maybe TRBD2 (5 bases). V lost 2 bases and J 6 bases, leaving 26 bases between the germline ends. CDR1 and CDR2 from the germline V gene are SGHNT and YYREEE (reference sequence). The CDR3 has 19 residues. CDR3 coding DNA: TGTGCCAGCAGCTTATTGGTCAGTGGTGGCGGGTTAGTCGCCGGGGAGCTGTTTTTT. Translation: CASSLLVSGGGLVAGELFF.

This chain links TRBV5-1 with TRBJ1-3; no clear D gene. This CDR3 spans 14 amino acids. Trimming pared 5 bases from V and 2 bases from J, leaving 11 bases between. Germline lookup yields CDR1 SGHRS and CDR2 YFSETQ. The CDR3 sequence: CASSAGPAGNTIYF. Written as DNA, the CDR3 is TGCGCCAGCAGTGCGGGTCCTGCTGGAAACACCATATATTTT.

The chain is built from TRBV7-9 and TRBJ2-7, with D tentatively TRBD1 (7 bases). Germline-derived CDR1 and CDR2 are SEHNR and FQNEAQ (reference sequence). Trimming removed 7 bases at V and 2 bases at J, with 15 bases between. The CDR3 runs to 14 residues. The chain's CDR3 is CASTQGGQPYEQYF. CDR3 in DNA: TGTGCCAGCACTCAGGGGGGCCAGCCCTACGAGCAGTACTTC.

The V call is TRBV27, the J call TRBJ2-5; perhaps TRBD1 as D (6 bases). This CDR3 comprises 13 residues. The ends were cut back, 7 bases at V and 4 bases at J, with 13 bases in the middle. Germline CDR1 and CDR2: MNHEY and SMNVEV (reference sequence). This CDR3 reads CASTLRGGETQYF. The CDR3 DNA reads as TGTGCCAGCACCCTGAGAGGGGGAGAGACCCAGTACTTC.

This clone has only a few counts. This sequence joins TRBV18 and TRBJ1-1; D is possibly TRBD1 (5 bases). Germline CDR1 KGHSH, CDR2 LQKENI. The CDR3 runs to 15 residues. V lost 5 bases and J lost 3, with 16 bases in between. The CDR3 protein is CASSLRQRRDTEAFF. CDR3 DNA: TGTGCCAGCTCATTAAGACAGAGACGAGACACTGAAGCTTTCTTT.

The chain carries TRBV28 and TRBJ1-2, with 7 bases aligning to TRBD1. Germline lookup yields CDR1 MDHEN and CDR2 SYDVKM. J gave up 3 bases and V 6 bases, and 7 bases lay outside the gene matches. The CDR3 spans 14 residues. The CDR3 spells CASRHGTEYYGYTF. The CDR3 coding sequence is TGTGCCAGCAGGCACGGGACAGAATACTATGGCTACACCTTC.

V usage is TRBV14 and J usage is TRBJ1-2; no clear D gene. V was clipped by 4 bases and J by 8 bases, with 14 bases between them. This CDR3 has 13 amino acids. CDR1 is SGHDN and CDR2 is FVKESK in the germline V gene. The CDR3 reads CASSPSRGVGYTF. CDR3 DNA: TGTGCCAGCAGCCCCTCCCGTGGGGTGGGCTACACCTTC. Variable domain in full (rest from reference TRBV14 and TRBJ1-2): EAGVTQFPSHSVIEKGQTVTLRCDPISGHDNLYWYRRVMGKEIKFLLHFVKESKQDESGMPNNRFLAERTGGTYSTLKVQPAELEDSGVYFCASSPSRGVGYTFGSGTRLTVV.

This clone was picked up one time. As DNA, the CDR3 is TGTGCCAGCAGCCCCCGACAGGGCGCCGCTGGAAACACCATATATTTT. It is translated as CASSPRQGAAGNTIYF. V gene TRBV7-2 combines with J gene TRBJ1-3; 7 bases match TRBD1. CDR3 length equals 16 residues. The ends lost 5 bases at V and 2 bases at J; junction bases unmatched: 9. Per germline, CDR1 SGHTA and CDR2 FQGNSA. The whole variable domain, filled in from reference TRBV7-2 and TRBJ1-3, reads GAGVSQSPSNKVTEKGKDVELRCDPISGHTALYWYRQSLGQGLEFLIYFQGNSAPDKSGLPSDRFSAERTGGSVSTLTIQRTQQEDSAVYLCASSPRQGAAGNTIYFGEGSWLTVV.

This chain links TRBV12-5 with TRBJ2-5; a possible D gene is TRBD1 (6 bases). CDR3 size: 18 residues. Trimming removed 5 bases at V and 4 bases at J, with 26 bases between. Germline values: CDR1 LGHNT, CDR2 FRNRAP. CDR3 amino acids: CASGLRLGTQGSGETQYF. The CDR3 bases are TGTGCTAGTGGTCTCCGTTTAGGGACACAGGGATCGGGAGAGACCCAGTACTTC. Drawing the rest from reference TRBV12-5 and TRBJ2-5, the complete variable domain is DARVTQTPRHKVTEMGQEVTMRCQPILGHNTVFWYRQTMMQGLELLAYFRNRAPLDDSGMPKDRFSAEMPDATLATLKIQPSEPRDSAVYFCASGLRLGTQGSGETQYFGPGTRLLVL.

This clone was counted a few times. The genes are TRBV7-9 and TRBJ1-5; D not certain. Trimming left V 3 bases short and J 6 bases short, with 15 bases between. The germline gives CDR1 SEHNR, CDR2 FQNEAQ (reference sequence). The CDR3 spans 15 residues. The CDR3 sequence: CASSFFPPTGQPQHF. Written as DNA, the CDR3 is TGTGCCAGCAGCTTTTTTCCCCCTACGGGTCAGCCCCAGCATTTT.

V and J are TRBV11-3 and TRBJ2-2; D is unresolved. Germline values: CDR1 SGHNT, CDR2 YENEEA. Trimming stripped 4 bases from V and 1 base from J, with 4 bases between. There are 13 residues in the CDR3. The CDR3 DNA sequence: TGTGCCAGCAGCTCACTGAACACCGGGGAGCTGTTTTTT. Its protein is CASSSLNTGELFF. Complete variable domain (other parts from reference TRBV11-3 and TRBJ2-2): EAGVVQSPRYKIIEKKQPVAFWCNPISGHNTLYWYLQNLGQGPELLIRYENEEAVDDSQLPKDRFSAERLKGVDSTLKIQPAELGDSAVYLCASSSLNTGELFFGEGSRLTVL.

This chain connects TRBV19 to TRBJ2-3; possibly TRBD2 for D (6 bases). Germline V gives CDR1 LNHDA, CDR2 SQIVND (reference sequence). The CDR3 is 15 residues long. V was clipped by 5 bases and J by 0 bases, with 12 bases between them. CDR3 amino acids: CASSEAGFSTDTQYF. The CDR3 DNA sequence: TGTGCCAGTAGTGAGGCGGGATTTAGCACAGATACGCAGTATTTT.